This TCR beta chain appears in the sequencing data of a study of blood T cell repertoires in COVID-19. The ends were cut back, 4 bases at V and 2 bases at J, with 4 bases in the middle. The CDR3 contains 12 residues. CDR1 SEHNR and CDR2 FQNEAQ come from the germline V gene (reference sequence). Details on this clone: A much larger clone sits a single nucleotide away, making a read error possible.

Profiled with immunoSEQ multiplex PCR; TCRdb holds only in-frame clones, not every one. The sample contains more than 100,000 clones, 70% to 85% of which appear only once. Source material: peripheral blood. This TCR was sampled from an elderly woman with acute or convalescent COVID-19. The chain carries TRBV7-9 and TRBJ2-3, with unresolved D. The CDR3 is CASSSFTDTQYF. CDR3 sequence (DNA): TGTGCCAGCAGCTCCTTCACAGATACGCAGTATTTT.